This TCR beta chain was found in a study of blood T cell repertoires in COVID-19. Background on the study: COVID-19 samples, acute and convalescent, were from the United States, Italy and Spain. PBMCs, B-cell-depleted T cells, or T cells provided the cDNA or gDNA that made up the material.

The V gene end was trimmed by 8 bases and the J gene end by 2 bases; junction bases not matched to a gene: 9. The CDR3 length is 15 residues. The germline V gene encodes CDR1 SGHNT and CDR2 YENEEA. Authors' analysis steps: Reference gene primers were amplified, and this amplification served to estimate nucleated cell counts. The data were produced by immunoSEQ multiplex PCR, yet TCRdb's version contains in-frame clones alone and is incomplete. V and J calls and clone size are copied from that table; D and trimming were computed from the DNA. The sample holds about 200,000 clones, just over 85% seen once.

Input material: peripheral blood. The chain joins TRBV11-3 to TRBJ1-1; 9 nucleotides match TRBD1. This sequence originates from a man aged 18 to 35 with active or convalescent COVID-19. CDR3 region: CASLPRTGVNTEAFF. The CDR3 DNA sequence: TGTGCCAGCCTACCTAGGACAGGGGTTAACACTGAAGCTTTCTTT.